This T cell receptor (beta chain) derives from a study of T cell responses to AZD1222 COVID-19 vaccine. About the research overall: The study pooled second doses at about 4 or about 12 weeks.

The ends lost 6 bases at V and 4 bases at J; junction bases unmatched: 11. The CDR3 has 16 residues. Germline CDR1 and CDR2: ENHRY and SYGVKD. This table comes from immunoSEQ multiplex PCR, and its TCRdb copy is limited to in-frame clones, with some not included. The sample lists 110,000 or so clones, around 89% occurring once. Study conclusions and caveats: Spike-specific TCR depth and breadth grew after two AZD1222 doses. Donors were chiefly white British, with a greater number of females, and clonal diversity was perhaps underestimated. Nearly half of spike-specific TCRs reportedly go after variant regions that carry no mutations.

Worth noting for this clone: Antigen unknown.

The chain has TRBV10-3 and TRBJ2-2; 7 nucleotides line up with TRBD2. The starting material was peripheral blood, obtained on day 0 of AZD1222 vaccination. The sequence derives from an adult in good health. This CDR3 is CAISAIGRESTGELFF. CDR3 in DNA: TGTGCCATCAGCGCCATAGGGCGGGAGAGCACCGGGGAGCTGTTTTTT.